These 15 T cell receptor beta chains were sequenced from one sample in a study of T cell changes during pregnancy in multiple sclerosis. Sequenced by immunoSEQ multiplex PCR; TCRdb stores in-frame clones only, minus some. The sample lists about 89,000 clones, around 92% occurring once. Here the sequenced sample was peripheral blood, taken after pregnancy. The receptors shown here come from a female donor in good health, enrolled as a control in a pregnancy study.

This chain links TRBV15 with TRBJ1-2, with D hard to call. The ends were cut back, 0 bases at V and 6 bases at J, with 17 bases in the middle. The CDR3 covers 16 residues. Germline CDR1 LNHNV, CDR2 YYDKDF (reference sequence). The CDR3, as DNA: TGTGCCACCAGCAGAGATGAGGGTGGGGAGTATCATGGCTACACCTTC. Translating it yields CATSRDEGGEYHGYTF.

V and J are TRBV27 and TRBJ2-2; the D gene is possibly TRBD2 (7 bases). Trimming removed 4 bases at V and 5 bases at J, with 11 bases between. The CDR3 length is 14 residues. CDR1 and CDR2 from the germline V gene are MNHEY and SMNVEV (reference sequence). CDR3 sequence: CASSWGGRTGELFF. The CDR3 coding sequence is TGTGCCAGCAGTTGGGGGGGGCGAACCGGGGAGCTGTTTTTT.

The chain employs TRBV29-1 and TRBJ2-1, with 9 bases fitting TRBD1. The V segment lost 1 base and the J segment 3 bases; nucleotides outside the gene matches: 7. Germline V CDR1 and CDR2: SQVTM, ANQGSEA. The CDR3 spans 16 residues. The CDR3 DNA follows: TGCAGCGTTGAAGCCCTCCCGGGACAGGGCTACAATGAGCAGTTCTTC. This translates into CSVEALPGQGYNEQFF.

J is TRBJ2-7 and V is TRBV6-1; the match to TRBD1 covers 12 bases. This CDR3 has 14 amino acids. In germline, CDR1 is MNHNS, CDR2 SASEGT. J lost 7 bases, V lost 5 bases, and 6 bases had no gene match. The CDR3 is CASSRGQGAGEQYF. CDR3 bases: TGTGCCAGCAGTCGGGGACAGGGGGCGGGAGAGCAGTACTTC.

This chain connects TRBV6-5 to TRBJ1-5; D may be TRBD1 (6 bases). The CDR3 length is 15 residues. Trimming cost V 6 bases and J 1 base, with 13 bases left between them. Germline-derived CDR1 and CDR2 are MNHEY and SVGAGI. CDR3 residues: CASSPGQLSNQPQHF. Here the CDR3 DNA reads TGTGCCAGCAGCCCTGGACAGTTGAGCAATCAGCCCCAGCATTTT.

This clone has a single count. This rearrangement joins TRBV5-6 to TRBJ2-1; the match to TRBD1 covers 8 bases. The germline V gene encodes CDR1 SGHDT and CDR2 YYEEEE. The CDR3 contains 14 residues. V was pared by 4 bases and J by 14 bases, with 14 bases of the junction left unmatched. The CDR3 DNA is TGTGCCAGCAGCGCCTACGCCCTCGGGACAGGCGAGTTCTTC. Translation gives CASSAYALGTGEFF. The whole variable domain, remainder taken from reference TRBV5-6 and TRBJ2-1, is DAGVTQSPTHLIKTRGQQVTLRCSPKSGHDTVSWYQQALGQGPQFIFQYYEEEERQRGNFPDRFSGHQFPNYSSELNVNALLLGDSALYLCASSAYALGTGEFFGPGTRLTVL.

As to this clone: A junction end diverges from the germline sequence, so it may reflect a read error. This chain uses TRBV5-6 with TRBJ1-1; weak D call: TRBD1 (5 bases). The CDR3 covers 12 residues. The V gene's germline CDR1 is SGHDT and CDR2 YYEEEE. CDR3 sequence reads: CVSSWGDTEAFF. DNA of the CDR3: TGTGTCAGCAGCTGGGGCGACACTGAAGCTTTCTTT.

The CDR3 is CASSHERGGQMDEQFF. The CDR3 bases are TGCGCCAGCAGCCACGAAAGGGGAGGGCAAATGGATGAGCAGTTCTTC. The chain couples TRBV5-1 to TRBJ2-1, with TRBD2 identical over 7 bases. The CDR3 contains 16 residues. The V gene's germline CDR1 is SGHRS and CDR2 YFSETQ. J lost 8 bases, V lost 4 bases, and 15 bases had no gene match.

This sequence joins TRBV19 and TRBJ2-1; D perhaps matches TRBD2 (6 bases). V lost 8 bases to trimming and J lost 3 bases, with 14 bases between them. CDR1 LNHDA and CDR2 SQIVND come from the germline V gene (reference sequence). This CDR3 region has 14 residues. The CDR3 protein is CASGRGELYNEQFF. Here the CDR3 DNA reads TGTGCCAGTGGGCGGGGCGAACTCTACAATGAGCAGTTCTTC.

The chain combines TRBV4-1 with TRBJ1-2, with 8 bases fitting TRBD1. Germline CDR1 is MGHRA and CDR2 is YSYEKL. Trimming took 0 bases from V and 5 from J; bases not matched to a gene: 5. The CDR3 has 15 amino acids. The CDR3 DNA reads TGCGCCAGCAGCCAAGAGGTCGACAGGGGTTATGGCTACACCTTC. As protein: CASSQEVDRGYGYTF.

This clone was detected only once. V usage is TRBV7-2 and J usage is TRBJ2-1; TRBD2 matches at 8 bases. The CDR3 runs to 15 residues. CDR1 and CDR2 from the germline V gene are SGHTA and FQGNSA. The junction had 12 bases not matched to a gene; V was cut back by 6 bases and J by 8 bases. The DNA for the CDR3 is TGTGCCAGCAGGTTACTGTGGCGGGGGGTTGATGAGCAGTTCTTC. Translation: CASRLLWRGVDEQFF.

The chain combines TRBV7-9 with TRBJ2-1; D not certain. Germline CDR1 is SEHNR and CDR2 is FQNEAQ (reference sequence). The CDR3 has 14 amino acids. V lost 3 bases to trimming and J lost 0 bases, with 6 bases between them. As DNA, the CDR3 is TGTGCCAGCAGCTTTAGTGGCTCCTACAATGAGCAGTTCTTC. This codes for CASSFSGSYNEQFF.

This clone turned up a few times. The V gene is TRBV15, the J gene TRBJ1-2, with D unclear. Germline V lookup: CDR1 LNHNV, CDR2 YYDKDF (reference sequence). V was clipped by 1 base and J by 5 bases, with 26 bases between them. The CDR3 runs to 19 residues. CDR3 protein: CATSRVYYSGPTNSYGYTF. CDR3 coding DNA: TGTGCCACCAGCAGAGTGTATTACAGCGGGCCGACTAACTCTTATGGCTACACCTTC.

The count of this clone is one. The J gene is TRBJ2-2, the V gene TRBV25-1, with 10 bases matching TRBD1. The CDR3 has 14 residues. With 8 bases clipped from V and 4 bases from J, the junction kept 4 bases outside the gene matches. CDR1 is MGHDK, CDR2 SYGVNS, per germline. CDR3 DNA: TGTGCCAGCCAGGGGACAGGGGTCACCGGGGAGCTGTTTTTT. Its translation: CASQGTGVTGELFF. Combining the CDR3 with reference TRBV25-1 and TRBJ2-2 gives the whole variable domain EADIYQTPRYLVIGTGKKITLECSQTMGHDKMYWYQQDPGMELHLIHYSYGVNSTEKGDLSSESTVSRIRTEHFPLTLESARPSHTSQYLCASQGTGVTGELFFGEGSRLTVL.

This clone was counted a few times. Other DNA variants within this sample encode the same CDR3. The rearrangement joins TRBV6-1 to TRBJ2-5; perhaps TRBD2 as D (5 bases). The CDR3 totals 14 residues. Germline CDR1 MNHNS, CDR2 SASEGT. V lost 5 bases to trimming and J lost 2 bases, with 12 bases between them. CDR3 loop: CASSPGLVQETQYF. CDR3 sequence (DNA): TGTGCCAGCAGTCCCGGACTCGTTCAAGAGACCCAGTACTTC.